This TCR beta chain originates from a study of CD8 T cells in ankylosing spondylitis. The ends were cut back, 6 bases at V and 8 bases at J, with 20 bases in the middle. The CDR3 covers 15 residues. The sample holds many counts of this clonotype. TCRdb re-derived calls from the 5' RACE reads in MiXCR, one entry per CDR3 protein. The sample has tens of thousands of distinct CDR3 sequences, 6% seen once; the top ten hold about an eighth. The receptor was derived from a male donor with ankylosing spondylitis or in good health (not recorded which). The rearrangement joins TRBV23-1 to TRBJ2-1; perhaps TRBD1 as D (6 bases). TRBV23-1 is marked as an open reading frame, function uncertain. The sequencing input was blood, either unsorted or a sorted T cell fraction (not recorded which). The CDR3 spells CASSQVTGNADEQFF. DNA for the CDR3: TGCGCCAGCAGCCAAGTAACAGGGAATGCGGATGAGCAGTTCTTC.